This record covers a single TCR beta chain. The CDR3 is 15 residues long. Trimming left V 0 bases short and J 2 bases short, with 10 bases between. CDR1 and CDR2 (germline): SGHVS, FQNEAQ. This sample stems from a study of control samples from healthy donors and cancer patients. The table came from immunoSEQ multiplex PCR; TCRdb's copy has only in-frame clones and leaves some out. The repertoire holds tens of thousands of clones, with 87% as singletons. This TCR derives from a woman aged 45-65 years with head and neck cancer. The rearrangement links TRBV7-8 to TRBJ2-5; perhaps TRBD1 as D (5 bases). Sequenced sample: PBMCs. CDR3 DNA sequence: TGTGCCAGCAGCTTAGCGGCGACAGTACAAGAGACCCAGTACTTC. Encoded protein: CASSLAATVQETQYF.